One and the same sample provided the 7 T cell receptor beta chains below, sequenced in a study of T cell responses to AZD1222 COVID-19 vaccine (dated by TCRdb to about 2021). Library generation was performed with the immunoSEQ multiplex PCR assay. TCRdb holds this immuneACCESS table with in-frame rearrangements only. Some clones are missing; in checked studies, unresolved V genes explain under half, and the rest has no known cause. Across this sample there are about 180,000 clones, with 85% to 90% seen only once. About 8% of the sample rests with the top ten. The sample's time point label, decoded: baseline before first vaccination. The input for sequencing was peripheral blood, taken on day 0 of AZD1222 vaccination. These receptors were taken from an adult in good health.

This clone was detected once. V and J are TRBV5-6 and TRBJ1-5, with 7 positions matching TRBD1. Germline assignment: CDR1 SGHDT and CDR2 YYEEEE. CDR3 size: 15 residues. The V gene end was trimmed by 4 bases and the J gene end by 3 bases; junction bases not matched to a gene: 7. CDR3 loop: CASSQSGGNNQPQHF. In nucleotides, the CDR3 is TGTGCCAGCAGCCAATCAGGGGGGAACAATCAGCCCCAGCATTTT.

This rearrangement joins TRBV3-1 (or the pseudogene TRBV3-2) to TRBJ1-2, with no clear D. The CDR3 is 14 amino acids. Trimming removed 4 bases at V and 6 bases at J, with 15 bases between. CDR1 is LGHDT and CDR2 is YNNKEL in the germline V gene (reference sequence). This CDR3 reads CASSPNVIGDGYTF. Written as DNA, the CDR3 is TGTGCCAGCAGCCCTAACGTGATTGGGGATGGCTACACCTTC.

The chain joins TRBV6-6 to TRBJ1-2; D ambiguous. CDR3 length equals 14 residues. Germline CDR1 is MNHNY and CDR2 is SVGAGI (reference sequence). V lost 5 bases and J lost 7, with 17 bases in between. The CDR3 sequence is CASSGFQGMSGYTF. The CDR3 bases are TGTGCCAGCAGTGGCTTTCAAGGAATGAGTGGCTACACCTTC.

The genes are TRBV9 and TRBJ2-1; 10 nucleotides agree with TRBD2. The trim removed 0 bases at V and 1 base at J, leaving 7 bases unmatched. Germline loops: CDR1 SGDLS, CDR2 YYNGEE. This CDR3 is 18 amino acids long. The CDR3 DNA follows: TGTGCCAGCAGCGTAGGACTAGCGGGTGACGTATCCTACAATGAGCAGTTCTTC. Translating gives CASSVGLAGDVSYNEQFF. The whole variable domain, filled in from reference TRBV9 and TRBJ2-1, reads DSGVTQTPKHLITATGQRVTLRCSPRSGDLSVYWYQQSLDQGLQFLIQYYNGEERAKGNILERFSAQQFPDLHSELNLSSLELGDSALYFCASSVGLAGDVSYNEQFFGPGTRLTVL.

This sequence joins TRBV7-2 and TRBJ1-1; D gene ambiguous. V dropped 2 bases and J dropped 4 bases, with 14 bases sitting between them. The CDR3 contains 15 residues. The germline gives CDR1 SGHTA, CDR2 FQGNSA. The CDR3 is CASSLWAPEGTEAFF. The CDR3 DNA reads TGTGCCAGCAGCTTATGGGCACCCGAGGGCACTGAAGCTTTCTTT.

The genes are TRBV6-4 and TRBJ2-3; the match to TRBD2 covers 7 bases. The CDR3 is made up of 13 amino acids. Trimming removed 8 bases from V and 2 bases from J; junction bases left unmatched: 4. The germline V gene has CDR1 MRHNA and CDR2 SNTAGT. For the CDR3, the DNA is TGTGCCAGCCGGGAGGTGAACACAGATACGCAGTATTTT. Its translation: CASREVNTDTQYF.

The chain couples TRBV5-1 to TRBJ2-7; possible D gene TRBD1, 5 bases. CDR1 and CDR2 from the germline V gene are SGHRS and YFSETQ. This CDR3 region has 14 residues. V was shortened by 1 base and J by 0 bases, with 8 bases between the two germline ends. The CDR3 is CASSLHRTSYEQYF. For the CDR3, the DNA is TGCGCCAGCAGCTTGCACAGGACCTCCTACGAGCAGTACTTC.